This T cell receptor (beta chain) was captured by sequencing in a study of cytomegalovirus exposure and HLA in healthy donors. In the study overall: Early released data had roughly 81 million unique TCRs, all coming from HLA-typed donors. General study findings and limits: At a 0.05 false discovery rate, a later analysis found over 15,000 TCR beta sequences to be associated with HLA alleles. The investigators catalogued 150 or so TCR beta chains as cytomegalovirus-associated.

The CDR3 spans 15 residues. The germline CDR1 and CDR2 sequences are MNHNS and SASEGT. The junction had 9 bases not matched to a gene; V was cut back by 4 bases and J by 5 bases. In the PCR, 60 Vbeta and 13 Jbeta primers were used. Original processing methods: The authors later counted 70 million to 80 million unique TCR beta chains, 8.5 million to 13 million of them shared. Assay used: immunoSEQ multiplex PCR; TCRdb lists only in-frame clones, some missing. Clone size and V and J calls were adopted from that table, with D and trimming inferred from the DNA. The data show about 180,000 clones, with roughly four fifths seen just once and around 4.9% held by the top ten. Comment on this clone: Its antigen is undetermined.

Material for sequencing was PBMCs. The receptor was isolated from a man between 18 and 35 years old in good health and CMV-seronegative. The chain combines TRBV6-1 with TRBJ2-7; 9 bases match TRBD1. CDR3 in amino acids: CASSAAQGAAHEQYF. In nucleotides, the CDR3 is TGTGCCAGCAGTGCAGCACAGGGGGCTGCCCACGAGCAGTACTTC.